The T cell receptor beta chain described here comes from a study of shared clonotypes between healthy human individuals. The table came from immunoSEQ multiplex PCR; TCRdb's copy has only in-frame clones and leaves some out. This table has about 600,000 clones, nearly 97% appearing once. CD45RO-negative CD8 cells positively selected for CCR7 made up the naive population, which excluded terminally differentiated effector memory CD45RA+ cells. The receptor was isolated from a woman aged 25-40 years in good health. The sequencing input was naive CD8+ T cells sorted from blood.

CDR3 region: CASSLVPGGLAGVADEQFF. The CDR3 DNA follows: TGTGCCAGCAGCTTAGTCCCAGGGGGACTAGCGGGAGTTGCCGATGAGCAGTTCTTC. This chain connects TRBV7-6 to TRBJ2-1; TRBD2 aligns across 14 bases. This CDR3 is 19 amino acids long. Germline V gene sequence: CDR1 SGHVS, CDR2 FNYEAQ. V shed 1 base, J shed 8 bases, and the junction held 13 bases outside the gene matches.